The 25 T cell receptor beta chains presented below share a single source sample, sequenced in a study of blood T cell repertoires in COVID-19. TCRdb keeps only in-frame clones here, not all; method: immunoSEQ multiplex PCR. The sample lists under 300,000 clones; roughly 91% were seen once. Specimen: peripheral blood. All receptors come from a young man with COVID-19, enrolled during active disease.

The CDR3 nucleotides read TGTGCCAGCAGCTTAAGAACAGGTTCCATGGGCTACACCTTC. Protein: CASSLRTGSMGYTF. This rearrangement joins TRBV7-9 to TRBJ1-2, with a weak D call TRBD1 (5 bases). Germline CDR1 is SEHNR and CDR2 is FQNEAQ (reference sequence). The CDR3 extends over 14 amino acids. Trimming removed 2 bases at V and 8 bases at J, with 15 bases between.

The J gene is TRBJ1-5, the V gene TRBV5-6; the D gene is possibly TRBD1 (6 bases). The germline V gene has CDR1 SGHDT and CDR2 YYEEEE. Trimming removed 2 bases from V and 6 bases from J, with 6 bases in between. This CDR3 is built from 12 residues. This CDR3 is CASSLQGQPQHF. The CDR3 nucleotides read TGTGCCAGCAGCTTACAGGGTCAGCCCCAGCATTTT. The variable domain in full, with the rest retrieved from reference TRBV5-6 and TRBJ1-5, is DAGVTQSPTHLIKTRGQQVTLRCSPKSGHDTVSWYQQALGQGPQFIFQYYEEEERQRGNFPDRFSGHQFPNYSSELNVNALLLGDSALYLCASSLQGQPQHFGDGTRLSIL.

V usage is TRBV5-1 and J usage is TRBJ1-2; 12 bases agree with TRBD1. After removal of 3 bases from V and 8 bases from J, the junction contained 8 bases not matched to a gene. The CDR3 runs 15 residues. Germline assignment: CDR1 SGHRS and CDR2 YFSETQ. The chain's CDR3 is CASSSGTGGARGYTF. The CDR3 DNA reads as TGCGCCAGCAGCTCTGGGACAGGGGGCGCAAGGGGCTACACCTTC.

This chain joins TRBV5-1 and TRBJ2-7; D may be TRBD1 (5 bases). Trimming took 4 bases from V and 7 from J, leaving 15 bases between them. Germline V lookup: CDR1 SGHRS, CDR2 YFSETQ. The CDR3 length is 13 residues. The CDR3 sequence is CASSPTHDSEQYF. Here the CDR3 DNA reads TGCGCCAGCAGCCCGACCCACGACAGTGAGCAGTACTTC.

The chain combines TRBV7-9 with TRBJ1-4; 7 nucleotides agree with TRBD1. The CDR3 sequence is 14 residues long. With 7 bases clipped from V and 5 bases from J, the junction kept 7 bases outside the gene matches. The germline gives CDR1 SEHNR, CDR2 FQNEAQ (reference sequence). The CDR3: CASTLGTVNEKLFF. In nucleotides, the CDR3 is TGTGCCAGCACCCTCGGGACAGTCAATGAAAAACTGTTTTTT.

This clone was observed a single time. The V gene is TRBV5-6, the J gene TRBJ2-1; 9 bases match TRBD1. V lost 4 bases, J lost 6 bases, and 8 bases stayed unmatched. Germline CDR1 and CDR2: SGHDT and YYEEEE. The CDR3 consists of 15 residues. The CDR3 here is CASSPDRGFINEQFF. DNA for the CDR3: TGTGCCAGCAGCCCGGACAGGGGATTTATCAATGAGCAGTTCTTC.

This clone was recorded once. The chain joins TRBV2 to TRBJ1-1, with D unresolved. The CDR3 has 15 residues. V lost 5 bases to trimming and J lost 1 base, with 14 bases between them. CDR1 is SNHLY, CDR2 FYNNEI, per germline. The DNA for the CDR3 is TGTGCCAGCAGTCGCGACCACCGAGGGAACACTGAAGCTTTCTTT. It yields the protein CASSRDHRGNTEAFF.

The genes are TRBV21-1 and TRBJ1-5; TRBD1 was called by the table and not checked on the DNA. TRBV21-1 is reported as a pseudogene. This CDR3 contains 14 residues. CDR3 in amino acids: CASSKQDKTQPQHF. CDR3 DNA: TGTGCCAGCAGCAAACAGGATAAGACACAGCCCCAGCATTTT.

The CDR3 protein is CASSQDNIRGRVYGYTF. The CDR3 nucleotides read TGTGCCAGCAGCCAAGACAATATCAGGGGGCGCGTCTATGGCTACACCTTC. This chain uses TRBV14 with TRBJ1-2; TRBD1 aligns across 8 bases. The V segment lost 0 bases and the J segment 4 bases; nucleotides outside the gene matches: 10. The CDR3 length is 17 residues. Germline CDR1 is SGHDN and CDR2 is FVKESK.

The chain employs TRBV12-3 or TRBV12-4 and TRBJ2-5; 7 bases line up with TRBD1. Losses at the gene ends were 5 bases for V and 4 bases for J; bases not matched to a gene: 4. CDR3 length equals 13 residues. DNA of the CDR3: TGTGCCAGCAGTCAGGGGGTAAGAGAGACCCAGTACTTC. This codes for CASSQGVRETQYF.

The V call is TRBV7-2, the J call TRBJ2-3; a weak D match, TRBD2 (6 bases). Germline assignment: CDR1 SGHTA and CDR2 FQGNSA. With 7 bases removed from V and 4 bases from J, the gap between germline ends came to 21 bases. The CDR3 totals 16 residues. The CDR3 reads CASTDPRIGGSDTQYF. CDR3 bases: TGTGCCAGCACCGACCCCCGTATTGGGGGGTCAGATACGCAGTATTTT. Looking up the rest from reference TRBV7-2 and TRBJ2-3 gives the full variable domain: GAGVSQSPSNKVTEKGKDVELRCDPISGHTALYWYRQSLGQGLEFLIYFQGNSAPDKSGLPSDRFSAERTGGSVSTLTIQRTQQEDSAVYLCASTDPRIGGSDTQYFGPGTRLTVL.

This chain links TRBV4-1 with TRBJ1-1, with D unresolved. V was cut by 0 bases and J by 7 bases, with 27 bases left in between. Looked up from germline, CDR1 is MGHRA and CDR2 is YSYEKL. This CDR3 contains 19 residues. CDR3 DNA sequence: TGCGCCAGCAGCCAAGAAGGTCTGGCCGCGTCACCCCCCGGGAATGAAGCTTTCTTT. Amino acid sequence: CASSQEGLAASPPGNEAFF.

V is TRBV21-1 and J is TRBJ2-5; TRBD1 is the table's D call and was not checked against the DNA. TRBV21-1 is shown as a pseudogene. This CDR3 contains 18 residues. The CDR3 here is CASSIWRPGTTDQETQYF. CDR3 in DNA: TGTGCCAGCAGCATTTGGCGACCCGGGACAACGGACCAAGAGACCCAGTACTTC.

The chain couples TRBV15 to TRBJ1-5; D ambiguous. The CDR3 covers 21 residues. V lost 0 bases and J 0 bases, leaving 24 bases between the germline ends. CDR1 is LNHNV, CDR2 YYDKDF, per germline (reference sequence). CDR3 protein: CATSRDQFGQAISYSNQPQHF. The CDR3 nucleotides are TGTGCCACCAGCAGAGATCAATTTGGGCAGGCGATCTCCTATAGCAATCAGCCCCAGCATTTT.

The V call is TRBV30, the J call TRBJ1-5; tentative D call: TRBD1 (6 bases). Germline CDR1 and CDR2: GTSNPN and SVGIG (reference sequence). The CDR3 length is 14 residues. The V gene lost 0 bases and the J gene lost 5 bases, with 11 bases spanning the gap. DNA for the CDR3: TGTGCCTGGAGTGTTCGGGACACCTATCAGCCCCAGCATTTT. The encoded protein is CAWSVRDTYQPQHF. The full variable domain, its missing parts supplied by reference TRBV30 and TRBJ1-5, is SQTIHQWPATLVQPVGSPLSLECTVEGTSNPNLYWYRQAAGRGLQLLFYSVGIGQISSEVPQNLSASRPQDRQFILSSKKLLLSDSGFYLCAWSVRDTYQPQHFGDGTRLSIL.

CDR3 sequence reads: CASRQGGDNSPLHF. The CDR3 DNA is TGCGCCAGCAGACAGGGAGGGGACAATTCACCCCTCCACTTT. The chain links TRBV5-1 to TRBJ1-6; tentative D call: TRBD1 (6 bases). Trimming left V 5 bases short and J 7 bases short, with 13 bases between. This CDR3 contains 14 residues. CDR1 SGHRS and CDR2 YFSETQ come from the germline V gene.

This CDR3 is CASSDRQGAGNEQFF. Here the CDR3 DNA reads TGTGCCAGCAGCGACCGACAGGGGGCGGGCAATGAGCAGTTCTTC. The chain uses TRBV7-9 and TRBJ2-1, with 10 bases matching TRBD1. Unmatched junction bases numbered 7, after V lost 5 bases and J lost 6 bases. The CDR3 has 15 amino acids. CDR1 is SEHNR, CDR2 FQNEAQ, per germline (reference sequence).

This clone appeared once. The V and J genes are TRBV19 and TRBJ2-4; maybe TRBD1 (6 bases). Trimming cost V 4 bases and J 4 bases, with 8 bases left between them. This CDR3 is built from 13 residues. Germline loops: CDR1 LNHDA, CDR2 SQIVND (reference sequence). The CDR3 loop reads CASSTGQKNIQYF. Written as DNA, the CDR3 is TGTGCCAGTAGTACCGGACAGAAAAACATTCAGTACTTC.

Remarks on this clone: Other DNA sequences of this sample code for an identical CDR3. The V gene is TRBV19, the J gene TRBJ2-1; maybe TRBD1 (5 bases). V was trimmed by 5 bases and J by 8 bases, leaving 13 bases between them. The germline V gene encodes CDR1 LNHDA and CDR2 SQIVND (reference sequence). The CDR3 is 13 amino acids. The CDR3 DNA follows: TGTGCCAGTAGTCCTCAGGGCTTCGATGAGCAGTTCTTC. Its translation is CASSPQGFDEQFF.

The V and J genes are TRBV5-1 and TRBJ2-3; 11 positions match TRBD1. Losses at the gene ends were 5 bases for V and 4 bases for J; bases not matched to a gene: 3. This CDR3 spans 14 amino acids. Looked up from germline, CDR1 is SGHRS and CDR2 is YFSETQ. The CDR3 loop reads CASRGTGGADTQYF. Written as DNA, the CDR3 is TGCGCCAGCAGGGGGACAGGGGGTGCAGATACGCAGTATTTT.

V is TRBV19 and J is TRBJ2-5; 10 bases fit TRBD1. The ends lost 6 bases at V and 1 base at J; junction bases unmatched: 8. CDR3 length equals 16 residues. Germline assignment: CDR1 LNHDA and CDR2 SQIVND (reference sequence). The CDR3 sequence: CASSLRTGGPQETQYF. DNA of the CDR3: TGTGCCAGTAGCTTACGGACAGGGGGGCCCCAAGAGACCCAGTACTTC. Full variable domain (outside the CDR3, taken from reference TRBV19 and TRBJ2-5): DGGITQSPKYLFRKEGQNVTLSCEQNLNHDAMYWYRQDPGQGLRLIYYSQIVNDFQKGDIAEGYSVSREKKESFPLTVTSAQKNPTAFYLCASSLRTGGPQETQYFGPGTRLLVL.

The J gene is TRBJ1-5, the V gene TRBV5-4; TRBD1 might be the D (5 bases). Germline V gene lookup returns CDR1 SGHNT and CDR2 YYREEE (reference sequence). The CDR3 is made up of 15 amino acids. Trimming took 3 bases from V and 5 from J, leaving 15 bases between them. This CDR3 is CASSSGPDSHQPQHF. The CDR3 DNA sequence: TGTGCCAGCAGCTCGGGCCCTGACAGCCATCAGCCCCAGCATTTT.

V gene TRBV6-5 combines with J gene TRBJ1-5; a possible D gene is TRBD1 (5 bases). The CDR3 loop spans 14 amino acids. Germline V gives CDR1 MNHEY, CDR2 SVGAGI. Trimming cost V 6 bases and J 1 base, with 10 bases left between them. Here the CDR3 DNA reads TGTGCCAGCAGCCCGAACAGGAGCAATCAGCCCCAGCATTTT. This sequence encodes CASSPNRSNQPQHF.

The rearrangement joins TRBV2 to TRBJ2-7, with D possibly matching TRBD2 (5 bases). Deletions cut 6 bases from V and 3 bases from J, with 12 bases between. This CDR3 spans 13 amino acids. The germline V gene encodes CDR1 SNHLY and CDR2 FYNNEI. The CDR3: CASSGVTSYEQYF. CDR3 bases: TGTGCCAGCAGCGGGGTCACTAGCTACGAGCAGTACTTC. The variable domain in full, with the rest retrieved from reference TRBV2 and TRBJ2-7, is EPEVTQTPSHQVTQMGQEVILRCVPISNHLYFYWYRQILGQKVEFLVSFYNNEISEKSEIFDDQFSVERPDGSNFTLKIRSTKLEDSAMYFCASSGVTSYEQYFGPGTRLTVT.

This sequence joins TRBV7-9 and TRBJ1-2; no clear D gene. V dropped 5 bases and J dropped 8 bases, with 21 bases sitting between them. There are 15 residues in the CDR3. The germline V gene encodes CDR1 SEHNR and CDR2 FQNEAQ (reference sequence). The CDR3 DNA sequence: TGTGCCAGCAGCCCCTCCCTCCCGGGGATTGGAGGCTACACCTTC. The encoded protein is CASSPSLPGIGGYTF. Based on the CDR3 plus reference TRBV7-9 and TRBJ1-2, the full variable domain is DTGVSQNPRHKITKRGQNVTFRCDPISEHNRLYWYRQTLGQGPEFLTYFQNEAQLEKSRLLSDRFSAERPKGSFSTLEIQRTEQGDSAMYLCASSPSLPGIGGYTFGSGTRLTVV.